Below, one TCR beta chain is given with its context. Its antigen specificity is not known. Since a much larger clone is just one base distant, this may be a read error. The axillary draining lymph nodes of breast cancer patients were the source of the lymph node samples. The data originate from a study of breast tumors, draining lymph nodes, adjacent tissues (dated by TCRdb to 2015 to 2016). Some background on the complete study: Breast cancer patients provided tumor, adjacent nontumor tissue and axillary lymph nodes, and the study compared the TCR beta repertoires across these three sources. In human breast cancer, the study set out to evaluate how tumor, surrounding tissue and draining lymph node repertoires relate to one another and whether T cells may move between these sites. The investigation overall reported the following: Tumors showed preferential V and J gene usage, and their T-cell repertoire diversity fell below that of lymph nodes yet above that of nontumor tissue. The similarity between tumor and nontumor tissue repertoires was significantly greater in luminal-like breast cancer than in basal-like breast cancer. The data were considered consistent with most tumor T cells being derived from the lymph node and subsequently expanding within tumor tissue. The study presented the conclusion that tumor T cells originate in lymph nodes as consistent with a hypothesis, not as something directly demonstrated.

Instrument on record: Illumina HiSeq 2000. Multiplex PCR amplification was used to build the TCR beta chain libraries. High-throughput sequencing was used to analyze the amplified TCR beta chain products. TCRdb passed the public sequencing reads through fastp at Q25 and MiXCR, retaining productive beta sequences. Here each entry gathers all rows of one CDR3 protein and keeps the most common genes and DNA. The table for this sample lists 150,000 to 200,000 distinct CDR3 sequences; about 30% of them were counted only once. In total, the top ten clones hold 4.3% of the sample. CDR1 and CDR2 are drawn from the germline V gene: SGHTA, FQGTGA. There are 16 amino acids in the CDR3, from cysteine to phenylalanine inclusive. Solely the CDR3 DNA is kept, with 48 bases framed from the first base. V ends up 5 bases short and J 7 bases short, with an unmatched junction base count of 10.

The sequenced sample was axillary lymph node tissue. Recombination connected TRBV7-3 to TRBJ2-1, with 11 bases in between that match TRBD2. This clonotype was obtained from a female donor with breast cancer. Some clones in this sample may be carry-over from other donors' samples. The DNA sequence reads TGTGCCAGCAGCCCGCCGGGGACTAGCGGTCCTAATGAGCAGTTCTTC. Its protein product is CASSPPGTSGPNEQFF.